This T cell receptor beta chain was obtained from a study of blood T cell repertoires in COVID-19. Overall study context: Specimens from acute and convalescent COVID-19 originated in the United States, Italy and Spain. Nucleic acid was either cDNA or gDNA, and it came from T cells, B-cell-depleted T cells, or PBMCs.

The V gene's germline CDR1 is MNHEY and CDR2 SMNVEV (reference sequence). The J segment lost 5 bases and the V segment lost 2 bases, leaving 8 bases of the junction unmatched. The CDR3 runs 17 residues. Study processing details: By means of reference gene primer amplification, nucleated cell counts were estimated. Here immunoSEQ multiplex PCR was the method, and the copy in TCRdb shows in-frame clones only, minus some. V, J and clone size are those of that table, while D and trimming were read from the DNA. This table has approximately 240,000 clones, about 80% appearing once. The receptor comes from an elderly woman with active or convalescent COVID-19. The sequenced sample consisted of peripheral blood. The chain is built from TRBV27 and TRBJ2-2; 10 bases map to TRBD1. CDR3 in amino acids: CASSLTGTGVVTGELFF. CDR3 nucleotide sequence: TGTGCCAGCAGTTTAACCGGGACAGGGGTAGTAACCGGGGAGCTGTTTTTT.